Sequencing of this T cell receptor (beta chain) was carried out in a study of shared clonotypes between healthy human individuals. At the level of the study: Samples came from a couple of female and three male donors aged 18 to 49. Study-wide findings and caveats: Generation probabilities were higher for clonotypes shared across all four sorted-subset donors than for unshared ones.

The assay was immunoSEQ multiplex PCR, and TCRdb's table has in-frame clones only and misses some. Here the sample spans about 730,000 clones, 72% being singletons. The CDR3 has 16 residues. V lost 0 bases to trimming and J lost 10 bases, with 22 bases between them. Germline V gene data show CDR1 as SGDLS and CDR2 as YYNGEE. Worth noting for this clone: The antigen is unknown.

The sequence came from a woman aged 25 to 39 in good health. Sequencing input: memory CD4+ T cells sorted from blood. Noted subset: CD45RA-negative fraction. The chain employs TRBV9 and TRBJ2-5, with D perhaps being TRBD1 or TRBD2 (5 bases each). The CDR3 DNA reads TGTGCCAGCAGCGTAGATATGGGGCTAGGATGGGGGATCCAGTACTTC. Amino acids: CASSVDMGLGWGIQYF.